This T cell receptor beta chain was captured by sequencing in a study of cytomegalovirus exposure and HLA in healthy donors (dated by TCRdb to about 2017). Describing the broader study: An earlier analysis of 550 to 700 of the donors reported 250 to 350 Gb of sequence data and more than 90 million unique TCR beta sequences from about 180 million T cells. Every discovery cohort repertoire had been produced on one sequencing platform. Donor age, sex, ethnicity and CMV serostatus were collected together with the repertoire data. In a later analysis, previously published TCR beta repertoires from more than 500 donors were re-analyzed and high-resolution HLA genotyping was added so that TCR occurrence patterns could be studied. Among the roughly 390 genotyped donors, around 79% belonged to the genetic ancestry cluster associated with self-reported Caucasian donors. The aim of the study was to test whether cataloging public T cell receptors could identify signatures of past pathogen exposure. A later genetic analysis used genome-wide SNP genotypes for about three fifths of the roughly 700 donors, treating that subset as a discovery cohort. About 280 gigabases of sequencing data and 75 million to 85 million unique TCR sequences made up an early release that covered several hundred HLA-typed donors. Roughly five DR-DQ haplotypes were treated as single units for association and clustering because of strong linkage in the cohort. The study combined high-throughput TCR immunosequencing, statistical association of individual TCRs with disease status, and machine learning to predict cytomegalovirus infection status. In the later analysis, no new phenotypic data were used to find candidate immune exposures; instead, reliance was placed on TCR beta sequences and their occurrence across donors. Both class I and class II loci were covered by HLA typing, at four-digit resolution. Among a few hundred genotyped donors of the cohort, an average of roughly 240,000 unique TCR beta nucleotide sequences were sequenced per donor, 15% to 20% of them non-productive. To decide whether each TCR beta V gene segment behaved as functional or pseudogenic, an earlier analysis of nearly 600 of the donors relied on high-throughput TCR beta sequencing. Along with the roughly 710-subject first cohort, a separate validation cohort of around 110 different subjects was used. The study used immunosequencing to profile the T cell repertoires of several hundred subjects and linked those repertoires to cytomegalovirus serostatus. The number of typed donors differed by locus: roughly 620-630 for A, B, C, DRB1 and DQB1; 500 to 550 for DQA1; around 580 for DPA1; and approximately 450 for DPB1. Summary of the overall study and its limitations: In a later analysis, 16,951 TCR beta sequences were associated with specific HLA alleles at a false discovery rate of 0.05. A cluster of highly shared sequence variants was judged likely to be a technical artifact of the sequencing pipeline. The classifier was reported to diagnose cytomegalovirus status with high specificity and sensitivity in both the original and validation cohorts. Most CMV-associated TCR beta chains appeared to be HLA-restricted in a later analysis, and the HLA associations seemed to be driven largely by CMV exposure. Correlated functional status among segregating V segments might reflect linkage disequilibrium, but an unknown experimental factor could not be ruled out. Approximately 16 rarely observed V segments, including chromosome 9 orphons, were excluded from the earlier analysis of just under 600 of the donors because counts were too low. In this cohort, only TCR beta chains were sequenced, and detectable features were limited by the absence of alpha or paired-chain data. Most TCR sequences were seen in very few donors, while some public TCRs were found in many individuals. In vitro tests confirmed that a few of the cytomegalovirus-associated TCR beta chains recognize cytomegalovirus antigens. CMV serostatus was the only immune exposure information available for the cohort. Some IMGT-functional V segments, including TRBV6-2 and TRBV6-3, could not be told apart with the 87-base-pair reads, so those segments were excluded. A further reported finding was that TCR beta sequences accurately predicted the HLA-A and HLA-B alleles for most subjects in the first cohort. A later analysis found that TCR association rates varied across HLA loci, with DRB1 alleles showing the most associated TCRs and HLA-C alleles the fewest. Roughly uniform sequencing depth across donors was assumed in presence/absence analyses, although this assumption may not hold. When HLA alleles, especially DR and DQ, strongly co-occurred, attributing TCR associations to individual alleles was difficult. In an earlier analysis of under 600 of the donors, most TCR beta V segments were observed in productive rearrangements about 90% or about 30% of the time, broadly matching IMGT annotations. The authors suggested that the approach could potentially be generalized to other disease states and immunological phenotypes. A later genetic analysis associated a missense DCLRE1C variant with V-gene and J-gene trimming of TCR beta chains, and an independent cohort replicated the association. HLA typing was unavailable for some donors at each locus, so association tests used only the typed subset. A later analysis reported that several top co-occurrence clusters appeared linked to parvovirus B19, influenza, CMV and Epstein-Barr virus. In a later analysis, HLA-associated TCR beta chains were found to be more clonally expanded and to have lower generation probabilities than equally common non-associated chains. The study listed 170 or so TCR beta chains as associated with cytomegalovirus. In a later genetic analysis, fewer N-insertions in productive TCRs were reported among donors in an Asian-associated ancestry cluster than the 666-donor mean.

Comment on this clone: What this receptor recognizes is not known. Base-call qualities are not available, and no considerably larger clone is one nucleotide away.

The cohort comprised 550 to 700 healthy bone marrow donors. At the time of sampling, every cohort member was nominally healthy, though immune exposures that went unrecorded were likely present. The donor tested CMV seronegative, placing the donor among the 350 or so seronegative members of the cohort. A peripheral blood sample was provided by each donor, and peripheral blood mononuclear cells were used for TCR beta sequencing. The Qiagen DNeasy Blood Extraction Kit was used to extract genomic DNA from the blood cell samples. Compared with germline, V lacks 4 bases and J lacks 7 bases; bases without a gene match: 6. According to the germline V gene (reference sequence), CDR1 reads SGHNT and CDR2 reads YYREEE. Taken from cysteine to phenylalanine, the CDR3 has 14 residues. This entry keeps only the CDR3 DNA: 42 bases, framed from base 1. Receptor amplification or capture employed the immunoSEQ multiplex PCR assay. A mixture of 60 forward primers for TCR Vbeta segments and 13 reverse primers for TCR Jbeta segments was used in the multiplex PCR. The CDR3 region of rearranged TCR beta genes was amplified from genomic DNA with a multiplex PCR assay. On the Illumina HiSeq System, the amplified TCR beta libraries were sequenced as 87-base-pair reads. In the original analysis: In a later analysis, tens of millions of unique TCR beta chains were counted across the roughly 610 repertoires, and approximately 9.9 million of these chains were shared by at least two donors. Raw reads were error-corrected and collapsed into unique sequences with a nearest-neighbor algorithm that merged closely related sequences to remove PCR and sequencing errors. CDR3 sequences were aligned to IMGT reference sequences to assign V, D and J gene segments. Each retained sequence needed at least a six-nucleotide match to both a V gene segment and a J gene segment. Rearrangements were classified as productive when the CDR3 lacked stop codons and remained in frame with V and J, and all other rearrangements were classified as non-productive. CDR3 was defined according to IMGT convention as the region running from the second conserved V-encoded cysteine to the conserved J-encoded phenylalanine. Sequences without an unambiguous match to a single V gene segment were excluded from the earlier analysis of about 630 of the donors. An earlier analysis of 587 of the donors classified V segments as functional when productive rearrangements were above 56.7% and as segregating when the standard deviation between donors was above 5%. A statistical classification framework was developed to diagnose cytomegalovirus status using the catalog of TCR beta chain sequences. In a later analysis, TCR nucleotide sequences were compared against IMGT/GENE-DB human TR gene sequences so that V and J genes could be assigned. The TCRdist pipeline was used in a later analysis to assign CDR3 sequences and most-parsimonious VDJ recombination scenarios. In a later analysis, each TCR beta chain was defined by its CDR3 amino acid sequence together with its V-gene family, and reads lacking a unique V-gene family were excluded. To address suspected cross-contamination and a sequencing artifact, a later analysis removed a few hundred highly shared, low-generation-probability nucleotide sequences. For each public chain, a later analysis derived a clonal expansion index from normalized ranks of inferred template counts within each repertoire. In a later analysis, generation probabilities were computed with a VDJ recombination model fitted to out-of-frame rearrangements, and the resulting probabilities were checked against IGoR. In a later analysis, TCR-TCR, TCR-HLA and TCR-CMV co-occurrence was scored with hypergeometric tests, and a repertoire-size bias correction was applied to TCR pairs. To estimate false discovery rates, a later analysis permuted the HLA or CMV assignments 20 times. In a later analysis, co-occurring TCRs were grouped using DBSCAN, and TCRdist sequence similarity was added for clustering within HLA-allele-positive subsets. For co-occurrence clustering, repertoires with fewer than 30,000 or more than 120,000 public chains were excluded, along with about five repertoires with anomalous nucleotide sharing. The source is immuneACCESS, and TCRdb retained only in-frame sequences with V and J called. Part of the clones is not carried over; for the studies checked, unresolved V genes explain less than half of this, and the remainder is unexplained. That table furnishes V, J and clone size, whereas the DNA furnished D and trimming. The sample yields approximately 170,000 clones; about 82% were counted once. About 0.82% of the sample belongs to the ten largest clones.

In this chain, TRBV5-4 is recombined with TRBJ2-1, and TRBD2 matches 9 of the central bases. The source is a woman in her late teens or twenties in good health and CMV-seronegative. Sequencing was done on a sample of PBMCs. The CDR3 region reads CASSLGTSQNEQFF. The sequence in DNA is TGTGCCAGCAGCCTCGGGACTAGCCAAAATGAGCAGTTCTTC.